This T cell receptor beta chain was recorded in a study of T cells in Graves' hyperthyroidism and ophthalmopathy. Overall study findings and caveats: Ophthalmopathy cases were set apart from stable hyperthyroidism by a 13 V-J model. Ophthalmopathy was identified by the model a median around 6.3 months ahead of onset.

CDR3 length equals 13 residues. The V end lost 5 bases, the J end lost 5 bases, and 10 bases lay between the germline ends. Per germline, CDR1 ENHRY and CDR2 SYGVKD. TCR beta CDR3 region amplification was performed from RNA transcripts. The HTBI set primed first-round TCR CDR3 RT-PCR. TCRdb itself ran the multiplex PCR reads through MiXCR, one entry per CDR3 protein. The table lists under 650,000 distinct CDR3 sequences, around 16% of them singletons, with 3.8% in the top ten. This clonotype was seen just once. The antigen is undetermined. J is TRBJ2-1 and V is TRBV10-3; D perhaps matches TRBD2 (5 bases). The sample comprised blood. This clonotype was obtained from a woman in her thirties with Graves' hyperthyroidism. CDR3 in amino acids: CAISTDGDNEQFF. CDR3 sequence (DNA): TGTGCCATCAGTACGGACGGGGACAATGAGCAGTTCTTC.